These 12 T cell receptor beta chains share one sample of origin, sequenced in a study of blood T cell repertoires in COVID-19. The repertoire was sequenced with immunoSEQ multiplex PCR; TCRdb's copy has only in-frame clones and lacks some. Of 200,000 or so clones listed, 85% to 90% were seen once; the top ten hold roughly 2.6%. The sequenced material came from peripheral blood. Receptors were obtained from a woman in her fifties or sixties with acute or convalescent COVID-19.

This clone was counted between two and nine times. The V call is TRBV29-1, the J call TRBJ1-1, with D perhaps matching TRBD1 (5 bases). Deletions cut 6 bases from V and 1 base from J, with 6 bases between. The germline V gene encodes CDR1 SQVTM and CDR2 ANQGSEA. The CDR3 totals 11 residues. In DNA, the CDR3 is TGCAGCGTGACAGAGAACACTGAAGCTTTCTTT. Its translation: CSVTENTEAFF.

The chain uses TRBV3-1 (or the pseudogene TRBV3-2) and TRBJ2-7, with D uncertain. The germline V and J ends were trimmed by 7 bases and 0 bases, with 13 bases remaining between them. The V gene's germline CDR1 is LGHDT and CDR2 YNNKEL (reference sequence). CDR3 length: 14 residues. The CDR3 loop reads CASMLSTSSYEQYF. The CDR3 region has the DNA TGTGCCAGCATGCTCTCTACCTCCTCCTACGAGCAGTACTTC.

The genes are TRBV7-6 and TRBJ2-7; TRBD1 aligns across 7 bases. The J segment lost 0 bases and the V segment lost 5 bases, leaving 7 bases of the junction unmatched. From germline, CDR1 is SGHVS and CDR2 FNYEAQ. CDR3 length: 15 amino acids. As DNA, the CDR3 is TGTGCCAGCAGCGTGTTGACAGGGCGCTCCTACGAGCAGTACTTC. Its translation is CASSVLTGRSYEQYF.

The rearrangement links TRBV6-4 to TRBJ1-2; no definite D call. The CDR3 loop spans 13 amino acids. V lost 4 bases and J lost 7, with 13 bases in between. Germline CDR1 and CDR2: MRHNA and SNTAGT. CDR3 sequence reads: CASSVEDGGGYTF. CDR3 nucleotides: TGTGCCAGCAGTGTGGAAGATGGAGGTGGCTACACCTTC.

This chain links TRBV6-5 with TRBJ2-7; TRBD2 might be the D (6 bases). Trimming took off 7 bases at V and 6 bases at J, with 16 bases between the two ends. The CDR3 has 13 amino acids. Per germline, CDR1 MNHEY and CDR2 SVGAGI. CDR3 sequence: CASTPPIGSEQYF. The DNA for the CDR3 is TGTGCCAGCACCCCCCCAATCGGGAGCGAGCAGTACTTC.

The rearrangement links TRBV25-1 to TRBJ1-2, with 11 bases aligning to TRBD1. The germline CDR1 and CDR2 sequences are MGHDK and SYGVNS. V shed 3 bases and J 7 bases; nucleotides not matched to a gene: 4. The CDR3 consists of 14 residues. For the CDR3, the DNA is TGTGCCAGCAGTGAGAAGGGACAGGGGGGTGGCTACACCTTC. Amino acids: CASSEKGQGGGYTF.

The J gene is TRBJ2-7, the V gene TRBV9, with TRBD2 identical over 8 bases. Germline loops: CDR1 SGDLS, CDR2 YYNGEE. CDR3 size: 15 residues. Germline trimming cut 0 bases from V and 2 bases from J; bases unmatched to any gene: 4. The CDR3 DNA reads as TGTGCCAGCAGCGTAGCGGGACTAGAGACCTACGAGCAGTACTTC. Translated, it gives CASSVAGLETYEQYF.

The CDR3 is CASSPPLLAGGPPDTQYF. In DNA form, the CDR3 reads TGTGCCAGCTCACCACCGTTGCTAGCGGGGGGGCCCCCAGATACGCAGTATTTT. The chain has TRBV18 and TRBJ2-3, with 12 bases aligning to TRBD2. Trimming cost V 0 bases and J 4 bases; bases outside gene matches: 8. The CDR3 sequence is 18 residues long. Germline CDR1 and CDR2: KGHSH and LQKENI. Together with reference TRBV18 and TRBJ2-3, the CDR3 gives the full variable domain: NAGVMQNPRHLVRRRGQEARLRCSPMKGHSHVYWYRQLPEEGLKFMVYLQKENIIDESGMPKERFSAEFPKEGPSILRIQQVVRGDSAAYFCASSPPLLAGGPPDTQYFGPGTRLTVL.

CDR3 sequence: CASSDRENQPQHF. The DNA for the CDR3 is TGTGCCAGCTCGGACAGGGAAAATCAGCCCCAGCATTTT. This chain links TRBV2 with TRBJ1-5; 8 nucleotides line up with TRBD1. This CDR3 has 13 amino acids. Germline lookup yields CDR1 SNHLY and CDR2 FYNNEI. J gave up 4 bases and V 8 bases, and 4 bases lay outside the gene matches.

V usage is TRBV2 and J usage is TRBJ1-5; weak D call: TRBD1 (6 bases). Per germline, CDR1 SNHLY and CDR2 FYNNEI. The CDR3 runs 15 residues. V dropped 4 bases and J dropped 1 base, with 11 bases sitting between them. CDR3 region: CASSGGGGSNQPQHF. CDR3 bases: TGTGCCAGCAGTGGTGGGGGGGGCAGCAATCAGCCCCAGCATTTT.

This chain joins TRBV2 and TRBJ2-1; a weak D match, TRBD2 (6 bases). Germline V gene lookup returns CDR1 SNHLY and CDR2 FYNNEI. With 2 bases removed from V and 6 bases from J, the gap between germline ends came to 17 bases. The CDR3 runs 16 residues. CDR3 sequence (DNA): TGTGCCAGCAGTGAACTAAGACTAGAACGAGGCAATGAGCAGTTCTTC. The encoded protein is CASSELRLERGNEQFF.

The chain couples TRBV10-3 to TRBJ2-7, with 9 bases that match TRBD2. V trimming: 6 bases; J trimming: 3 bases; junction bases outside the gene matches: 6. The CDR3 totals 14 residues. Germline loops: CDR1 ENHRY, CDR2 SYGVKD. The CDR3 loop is CAISETSGYYEQYF. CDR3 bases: TGTGCCATCAGCGAGACTAGCGGATACTACGAGCAGTACTTC.